The sequence of this TCR beta chain was determined in a study of blood T cell repertoires in COVID-19 (dated by TCRdb to the early 2020s). In terms of the full investigation: Samples covering the acute and convalescent phases of COVID-19 were provided by collaborators in the United States, Italy and Spain. The samples were drawn from two sources: the first 160 participants of the ongoing ImmuneRACE study, and about 1,300 subjects contributed by 6 global collaborators. Nearly every sample came with metadata listing a de-identified subject ID, COVID-19 status, age in years and sex. Where available, HLA class I and class II types were obtained from metadata supplied by the sample provider rather than from assay-based typing. Deeply sampled blood TCRbeta repertoires from subjects exposed to, actively infected with, or recovered from COVID-19 were included in the dataset. The repertoires were made available in a free public database intended to serve as a resource for research on the immune response to SARS-CoV-2. The material from the prospective study consisted of cDNA or gDNA derived from T cells, B-cell-depleted T cells, or PBMCs.

The immunoSEQ Assay, a bias-controlled multiplex PCR, was used to amplify TCRbeta CDR3 regions from genomic DNA. In the original analysis: The number of nucleated cells in each sample was estimated by amplification of reference gene primers within the assay. Sequence reads were collapsed and filtered to measure the absolute abundance of every unique TCRbeta CDR3 rearrangement. For each sample, productive Simpson clonality was calculated as the square root of Simpson's diversity index across productive rearrangements. TCRdb provides this immuneACCESS table in a form limited to in-frame rearrangements. Some clones are lacking; in checked studies, under half of them reflect an unresolved V gene, and why the rest are absent is not known. V and J calls and clone size come straight from that table; D and trimming were deduced from the DNA. The sample table shows 80,000 to 100,000 clones, and 80% to 90% are seen once. The ten top clones hold about 20% of the sample.

Overall study results and their limits: The amount of clinical and demographic metadata varied by source and participant and was provided uncurated.

The collaborating institutions used their own protocols to collect whole blood in K2EDTA tubes. For TCRbeta analysis, collaborators shipped samples as frozen whole blood, isolated PBMCs, or DNA extracted from either of those sample types. Points on this clone: Its antigen is unknown. Base qualities are not provided; no much larger clone lies one nucleotide away.

The sample comprised peripheral blood. The sequence came from a human donor in a cohort sampled during active COVID-19.

The CDR3 reads CASSDGGNGYTF. Read as DNA, the sequence is TGTGCCAGCAGTGACGGGGGGAATGGCTACACCTTC. The chain couples TRBV6-4 to TRBJ1-2, with a weak D call of TRBD1 (5 bases match). From a lookup of the germline V gene, CDR1 and CDR2 are MRHNA and SNTAGT. V is cut by 2 bases and J by 6 bases, and the space between the germline ends is 7 bases. The CDR3 spans 12 residues, from the cysteine through the phenylalanine. Only CDR3 DNA remains: 36 bases, in frame from the first base.